This TCR beta chain was documented in a study of blood T cell repertoires in COVID-19. The assay was immunoSEQ multiplex PCR, and TCRdb's table has in-frame clones only and misses some. Among 160,000 or so clones listed, under 90% were seen once. Germline lookup yields CDR1 SGDLS and CDR2 YYNGEE. The junction had 10 bases not matched to a gene; V was cut back by 4 bases and J by 1 base. The CDR3 sequence is 16 residues long. This TCR was sampled from a woman aged 55-70 years who had recovered from COVID-19. The material sequenced was PBMCs or T cells enriched from blood (not recorded which). V is TRBV9 and J is TRBJ2-5, with 7 bases that match TRBD2. The CDR3 coding sequence is TGTGCCAGCAGCCCGACCCGCTCTAGCGGCCAAGAGACCCAGTACTTC. Translated: CASSPTRSSGQETQYF.